This passage covers 4 T cell receptor beta chains from one sample sequenced in a study of vaccination and CD4 T cells after COVID-19. No antigens are known for them. Sequencing of the DNA from cultured CD4+ T cells was carried out with the Oncomine TCR Beta short-read assay. TCRdb fed the PCR reads into MiXCR, producing one record per CDR3 protein. The data hold about 11,000 distinct CDR3 sequences, with almost 65% observed a single time. The treatment: approximately 11-day PBMC culture with coronavirus spike peptide pools or control peptides (ViraFEST assay). Specimen: CD4+ T cells from blood, cultured in vitro. These receptors originate from a human donor who had recovered from COVID-19.

The chain uses TRBV28 and TRBJ1-5, with D tentatively TRBD1 (6 bases). Germline values: CDR1 MDHEN, CDR2 SYDVKM. V was shortened by 7 bases and J by 4 bases, with 17 bases between the two germline ends. This CDR3 has 15 residues. The CDR3: CASTRNRGGNQPQHF. CDR3 DNA: TGTGCCAGCACCCGAAATAGGGGGGGGAATCAGCCCCAGCATTTT.

The CDR3: CASSPDSSLAKNIQYF. The CDR3 DNA reads TGTGCCAGCAGTCCGGACAGTTCTCTAGCCAAAAACATTCAGTACTTC. This chain links TRBV28 with TRBJ2-4; D perhaps matches TRBD1 (6 bases). Trimming left V 5 bases short and J 0 bases short, with 14 bases between. CDR1 MDHEN and CDR2 SYDVKM come from the germline V gene. The CDR3 loop spans 16 amino acids.

V usage is TRBV20-1 and J usage is TRBJ1-2; weak D call: TRBD1 (6 bases). Germline loops: CDR1 DFQATT, CDR2 SNEGSKA (reference sequence). The CDR3 runs to 11 residues. V was clipped by 2 bases and J by 8 bases, with 9 bases between them. CDR3 residues: CSARPRGGYTF. CDR3 DNA: TGCAGTGCTAGACCCAGGGGAGGCTACACCTTC.

This clonotype was recorded a few times. The chain links TRBV7-3 to TRBJ2-2, with TRBD1 identical over 7 bases. Germline CDR1 SGHTA, CDR2 FQGTGA. V was clipped by 5 bases and J by 0 bases; unmatched bases: 0. The CDR3 is made up of 14 amino acids. CDR3 bases: TGTGCCAGCAGCGGGACAGCGAACACCGGGGAGCTGTTTTTT. Encoded protein: CASSGTANTGELFF. The variable domain in full, completed from reference TRBV7-3 and TRBJ2-2, reads GAGVSQTPSNKVTEKGKYVELRCDPISGHTALYWYRQSLGQGPEFLIYFQGTGAADDSGLPNDRFFAVRPEGSVSTLKIQRTERGDSAVYLCASSGTANTGELFFGEGSRLTVL.